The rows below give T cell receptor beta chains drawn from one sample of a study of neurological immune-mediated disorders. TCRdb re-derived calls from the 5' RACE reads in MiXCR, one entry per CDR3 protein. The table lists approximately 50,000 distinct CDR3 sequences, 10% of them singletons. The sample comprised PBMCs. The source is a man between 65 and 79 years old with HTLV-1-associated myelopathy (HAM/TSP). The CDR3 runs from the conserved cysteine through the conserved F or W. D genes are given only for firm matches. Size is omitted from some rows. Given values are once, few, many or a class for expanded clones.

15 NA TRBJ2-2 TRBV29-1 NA TGCAGCTTTGGAACCGGGACGTGGAACACCGGGGAGCTGTTTTTT CSFGTGTWNTGELFF
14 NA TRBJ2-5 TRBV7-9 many TGTGCCAGCAGCTTAGGATCCAGAGGGGAGACCCAGTACTTC CASSLGSRGETQYF
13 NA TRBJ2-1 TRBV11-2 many TGTGCCAGCAGCTCTAGACAGTACAATGAGCAGTTCTTC CASSSRQYNEQFF
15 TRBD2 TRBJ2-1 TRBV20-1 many TGCAGTGCTCATTCAAATAGCGGGAGGGAGAATGAGCAGTTCTTC CSAHSNSGRENEQFF
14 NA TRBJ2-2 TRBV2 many TGTGCCAGCAGCAAAGGCGGGATACCCGGGGAGCTGTTTTTT CASSKGGIPGELFF
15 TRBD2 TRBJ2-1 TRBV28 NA TGTGCCAGCAGTCCCTTAACTAGCGGTTCCAATGAGCAGTTCTTC CASSPLTSGSNEQFF
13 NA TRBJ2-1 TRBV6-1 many TGTGCCAGCAGTGGATTAGCGGACAATGAGCAGTTCTTC CASSGLADNEQFF
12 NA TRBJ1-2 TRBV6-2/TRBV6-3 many TGTGCCAGCAGTAGAAGCGGAGGAGGCTACACCTTC CASSRSGGGYTF
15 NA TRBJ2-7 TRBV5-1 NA TGCGCCAGCAGCTTGCTCCAGCCGTACGGCTACGAGCAGTACTTC CASSLLQPYGYEQYF
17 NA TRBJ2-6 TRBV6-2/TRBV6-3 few TGTGCCAGCAGTTACAGGAGCGGGCTCTCTGGGGCCAACGTCCTGACTTTC CASSYRSGLSGANVLTF
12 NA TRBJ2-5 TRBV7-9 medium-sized TGTGCCAGCAGCTTAATTCGGGAGACCCAGTACTTC CASSLIRETQYF
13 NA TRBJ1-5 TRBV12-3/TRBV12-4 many TGTGCCAGCAGTTTATCCGGGGATCAGCCCCAGCATTTT CASSLSGDQPQHF
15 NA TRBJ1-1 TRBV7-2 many TGTGCCAGCAGCCAGCGGGTGGGGCCGAACACTGAAGCTTTCTTT CASSQRVGPNTEAFF
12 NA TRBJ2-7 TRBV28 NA TGTGCCAGCAGTTATCTAGGCGGCGAGCAGTACTTC CASSYLGGEQYF
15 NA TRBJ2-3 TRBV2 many TGTGCCAGTGCGCGGGGACTTGCTTCCACAGATACGCAGTATTTT CASARGLASTDTQYF
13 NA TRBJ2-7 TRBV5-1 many TGCGCCAGCCGGGACAGACCAGGGGGGGAGCAGTACTTC CASRDRPGGEQYF
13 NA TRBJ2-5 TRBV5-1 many TGCGCCAGCAGCTCGGATCCCAGGGATACCCAGTACTTC CASSSDPRDTQYF
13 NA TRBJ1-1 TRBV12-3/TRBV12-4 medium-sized TGTGCCAGCAGTACAGGGATGAACACTGAAGCTTTCTTT CASSTGMNTEAFF
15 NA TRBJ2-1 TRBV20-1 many TGCAGTGCTACTCATCTGAGACGGACCTACAATGAGCAGTTCTTC CSATHLRRTYNEQFF
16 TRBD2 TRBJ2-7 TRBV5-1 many TGCGCCAGCAGCCGTATAAGACTAGCGGGAGAACACGAGCAGTACTTC CASSRIRLAGEHEQYF
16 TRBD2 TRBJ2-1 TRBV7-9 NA TGTGCCAGCAGCTTAAGTGGCGGGAGGGGGGAGAATGAGCAGTTCTTC CASSLSGGRGENEQFF
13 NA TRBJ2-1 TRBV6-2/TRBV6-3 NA TGTGCCAGCAGCCAATTAGGGAACAATGAGCAGTTCTTC CASSQLGNNEQFF
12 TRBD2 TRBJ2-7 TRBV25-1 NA TGTGCCAGTGGGACTAGTGAGTACGTGCAGTACTTC CASGTSEYVQYF
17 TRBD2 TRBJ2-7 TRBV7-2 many TGTGCCAGCAGCGAACTAGCGGGAGACTGGGACATCTACGAGCAGTACTTC CASSELAGDWDIYEQYF